Described below is a single TCR beta chain sequence and its context. The sample is drawn from a study of T-cell reconstitution after alpha-beta-depleted transplantation in children. The TCRbeta library was prepared with unique molecular identifiers. TCRdb reprocessed the PCR reads with MiXCR, giving one entry per CDR3 protein. The profile shows about 980,000 distinct CDR3 sequences, about 29% of them singletons. The receptor's source is a boy less than two years old who had a stem cell transplant for SCID, so the T cells may come from the graft donor. The sequenced sample was PBMCs, mostly from graft donor cells, obtained 360 days after TCRalphabeta/CD19-depleted stem cell transplant.

The DNA of the CDR3 is TGTGCCTTCAGTTTTGGGGGGATCGGCACTGAAGCTTTCTTT. Translated, it gives CAFSFGGIGTEAFF. The V gene is TRBV12-3 or TRBV12-4, the J gene TRBJ1-1, with a possible D match to TRBD1 (5 bases). The CDR3 has 14 residues. V lost 11 bases, J lost 4 bases, and 20 bases lay in between.